These 29 T cell receptor beta chains were sequenced from one sample in a study of OX40 agonist ivuxolimab in advanced cancers. Repertoires were generated with immunoSEQ multiplex PCR, while TCRdb's copy carries only in-frame clones and drops some. Among 80,000 to 100,000 clones listed, approximately 90% were seen once. The material sequenced was CD4+ or CD8+ T cells sorted from blood, taken in a trial of the OX40 agonist ivuxolimab. The receptor set was obtained from an adult with an advanced solid tumor such as melanoma, head and neck, liver or kidney cancer.

V usage is TRBV4-1 and J usage is TRBJ1-1; D is perhaps TRBD1 (5 bases). In germline, CDR1 is MGHRA, CDR2 YSYEKL. V lost 6 bases and J 1 base, leaving 18 bases between the germline ends. The CDR3 sequence is 16 residues long. The CDR3 DNA is TGCGCCAGCAGTTTTCAAACCAGGGTCTCGAACACTGAAGCTTTCTTT. Translation gives CASSFQTRVSNTEAFF.

The chain combines TRBV18 with TRBJ1-5; possible D gene TRBD1, 5 bases. The length of the CDR3 is 15 residues. CDR1 is KGHSH and CDR2 is LQKENI in the germline V gene. V lost 3 bases and J lost 7, with 16 bases in between. As DNA, the CDR3 is TGTGCCAGCTCACCGGGGCAGGGTAACGGACAGCCCCAGCATTTT. This codes for CASSPGQGNGQPQHF.

The chain has TRBV19 and TRBJ1-1; D is perhaps TRBD1 (6 bases). Per germline, CDR1 LNHDA and CDR2 SQIVND (reference sequence). Trimming stripped 3 bases from V and 4 bases from J, with 15 bases between. The CDR3 contains 15 residues. Here the CDR3 DNA reads TGTGCCAGTAGTATCAGGGGCCCTGGGAGCACTGAAGCTTTCTTT. Its translation: CASSIRGPGSTEAFF.

The V call is TRBV7-2, the J call TRBJ1-1; maybe TRBD1 (5 bases). The CDR3 sequence is 13 residues long. The V and J ends lost 5 bases and 0 bases respectively, with 7 bases between them. Germline V gene lookup returns CDR1 SGHTA and CDR2 FQGNSA. The CDR3 region is CASSEGVNTEAFF. The CDR3 region has the DNA TGTGCCAGCAGCGAAGGGGTGAACACTGAAGCTTTCTTT.

The chain carries TRBV10-2 and TRBJ2-5; 8 bases are shared with TRBD2. The CDR3 length is 15 residues. The V gene's germline CDR1 is WSHSY and CDR2 SAAADI. J gave up 1 base and V 3 bases, and 4 bases lay outside the gene matches. CDR3 sequence: CASSDSGGPQETQYF. The CDR3 region has the DNA TGCGCCAGCAGTGACTCGGGGGGGCCCCAAGAGACCCAGTACTTC.

The chain uses TRBV4-3 and TRBJ1-2; D ambiguous. The CDR3 totals 16 residues. Germline assignment: CDR1 LGHNA and CDR2 YSLEER. V gave up 0 bases and J gave up 0 bases, with 11 bases separating them. The CDR3 sequence is CASSQDVRQPNYGYTF. The CDR3 DNA reads TGCGCCAGCAGCCAAGATGTCCGGCAGCCTAACTATGGCTACACCTTC.

This clone has a single count. This chain connects TRBV20-1 to TRBJ1-2; 7 bases fit TRBD1. The CDR3 has 10 amino acids. V lost 3 bases, J lost 14 bases, and 6 bases stayed unmatched. Germline CDR1 and CDR2: DFQATT and SNEGSKA (reference sequence). The CDR3 loop is CSARADRKTF. CDR3 sequence (DNA): TGCAGTGCTAGGGCGGACAGGAAGACCTTC.

This chain connects TRBV28 to TRBJ1-5; D gene uncertain. Germline CDR1 MDHEN, CDR2 SYDVKM. The CDR3 totals 16 residues. Trimming took 2 bases from V and 0 from J, leaving 11 bases between them. The CDR3 DNA reads as TGTGCCAGCAGTTTAGGCGGCAGTTATAGCAATCAGCCCCAGCATTTT. Translating it yields CASSLGGSYSNQPQHF.

The chain has TRBV30 and TRBJ1-1; 10 bases match TRBD1. CDR1 and CDR2 (germline): GTSNPN, SVGIG (reference sequence). The CDR3 has 15 residues. Trimming cost V 4 bases and J 4 bases; bases outside gene matches: 9. CDR3 amino acids: CAWTLTGGRGTEAFF. CDR3 DNA sequence: TGTGCCTGGACCCTGACAGGGGGCCGGGGCACTGAAGCTTTCTTT.

The chain links TRBV5-8 to TRBJ2-5; D possibly corresponds to TRBD2 (6 bases). This CDR3 has 14 amino acids. Per germline, CDR1 SGHTS and CDR2 YDEGEE. V was shortened by 1 base and J by 4 bases, with 11 bases between the two germline ends. CDR3 nucleotide sequence: TGTGCCAGCAGCTTGTGGGCGGGGACAGAGACCCAGTACTTC. This sequence encodes CASSLWAGTETQYF.

This rearrangement joins TRBV28 to TRBJ2-7; D is ambiguous. Germline V gene data show CDR1 as MDHEN and CDR2 as SYDVKM. The CDR3 contains 13 residues. V lost 4 bases to trimming and J lost 6 bases, with 13 bases between them. The CDR3 DNA is TGTGCCAGCAGTTCTTCACCTTCTGGCGAGCAGTACTTC. This codes for CASSSSPSGEQYF. Based on the CDR3 plus reference TRBV28 and TRBJ2-7, the full variable domain is DVKVTQSSRYLVKRTGEKVFLECVQDMDHENMFWYRQDPGLGLRLIYFSYDVKMKEKGDIPEGYSVSREKKERFSLILESASTNQTSMYLCASSSSPSGEQYFGPGTRLTVT.

This rearrangement joins TRBV28 to TRBJ1-2; unclear D gene. V was pared by 3 bases and J by 1 base, with 9 bases between. The CDR3 sequence is 14 residues long. Germline V gene data show CDR1 as MDHEN and CDR2 as SYDVKM. CDR3 bases: TGTGCCAGCAGTTTGCCCGGGGTTAACTATGGCTACACCTTC. It is translated as CASSLPGVNYGYTF.

The chain carries TRBV19 and TRBJ2-1; perhaps TRBD1 as D (6 bases). The V end was cut by 4 bases, the J end by 2 bases, with 12 bases between. Germline V gene sequence: CDR1 LNHDA, CDR2 SQIVND (reference sequence). The CDR3 length is 15 residues. CDR3 bases: TGTGCCAGTAGTAATTACAGGGACCCCTACAATGAGCAGTTCTTC. This codes for CASSNYRDPYNEQFF.

V and J are TRBV10-3 and TRBJ2-7; possibly TRBD2 for D (6 bases). Trimming removed 2 bases from V and 1 base from J, with 9 bases in between. This CDR3 spans 14 amino acids. The germline V gene has CDR1 ENHRY and CDR2 SYGVKD. CDR3 DNA: TGTGCCATCAGTGAGAGAGGGACTTCCTACGAGCAGTACTTC. It codes for CAISERGTSYEQYF.

This chain uses TRBV6-5 with TRBJ2-7, with TRBD2 matching over 9 bases. The trim removed 6 bases at V and 3 bases at J, leaving 9 bases unmatched. Germline loops: CDR1 MNHEY, CDR2 SVGAGI. This CDR3 contains 15 residues. Here the CDR3 DNA reads TGTGCCAGCAGGCCAAGCGGGGGGTCTTTCTACGAGCAGTACTTC. It specifies CASRPSGGSFYEQYF.

The V call is TRBV7-2, the J call TRBJ1-1, with a tentative D call TRBD1 (5 bases). Germline CDR1 and CDR2: SGHTA and FQGNSA. This CDR3 is 15 amino acids long. The V end lost 3 bases, the J end lost 5 bases, and 16 bases lay between the germline ends. The DNA of the CDR3 is TGTGCCAGCAGCTTTGACGAGGGGTGGGGGACTGAAGCTTTCTTT. Protein: CASSFDEGWGTEAFF. The full variable domain, in which reference TRBV7-2 and TRBJ1-1 provide the parts outside the CDR3, is GAGVSQSPSNKVTEKGKDVELRCDPISGHTALYWYRQSLGQGLEFLIYFQGNSAPDKSGLPSDRFSAERTGGSVSTLTIQRTQQEDSAVYLCASSFDEGWGTEAFFGQGTRLTVV.

The genes are TRBV7-9 and TRBJ1-4, with unresolved D. Germline V CDR1 and CDR2: SEHNR, FQNEAQ (reference sequence). The CDR3 length is 15 residues. Trimming took off 1 base at V and 8 bases at J, with 14 bases between the two ends. The CDR3 protein is CASSLGGFGEEKLFF. The CDR3 bases are TGTGCCAGCAGCTTAGGAGGGTTTGGCGAAGAAAAACTGTTTTTT.

This rearrangement joins TRBV9 to TRBJ2-5; TRBD2 matches at 7 bases. CDR1 and CDR2 from the germline V gene are SGDLS and YYNGEE. This CDR3 is built from 14 residues. The CDR3 sequence is CASSAGDPQETQYF. The CDR3, as DNA: TGTGCATCATCCGCGGGGGACCCCCAAGAGACCCAGTACTTC.

The genes are TRBV28 and TRBJ2-1; D is perhaps TRBD1 (6 bases). CDR3 length: 15 amino acids. The germline gives CDR1 MDHEN, CDR2 SYDVKM. V gave up 6 bases and J gave up 2 bases, with 14 bases separating them. This CDR3 reads CASSRRQEPYNEQFF. CDR3 nucleotide sequence: TGTGCCAGCAGCCGGAGACAGGAGCCCTACAATGAGCAGTTCTTC.

The rearrangement uses TRBV15 and TRBJ1-5, with 7 bases that match TRBD1. In germline, CDR1 is LNHNV, CDR2 YYDKDF (reference sequence). The CDR3 is 19 amino acids. Trimming at V came to 0 bases and at J to 1 base, leaving 12 bases not matched to a gene. CDR3 protein: CATSRDPLRGYTSNQPQHF. CDR3 nucleotide sequence: TGTGCCACCAGCAGAGATCCCCTCAGGGGGTACACAAGCAATCAGCCCCAGCATTTT.

V is TRBV2 and J is TRBJ2-3; 10 nucleotides match TRBD1. Germline V CDR1 and CDR2: SNHLY, FYNNEI. Trimming cost V 11 bases and J 4 bases; bases outside gene matches: 9. The CDR3 totals 14 residues. CDR3 amino acids: CASRLTGGSDTQYF. The CDR3 nucleotides are TGTGCCTCTCGATTGACAGGGGGCTCAGATACGCAGTATTTT.

The V gene is TRBV10-3, the J gene TRBJ1-5; TRBD1 matches 8 bases. This CDR3 has 14 residues. V lost 3 bases to trimming and J lost 9 bases; unmatched junction nucleotides: 7. Germline V gives CDR1 ENHRY, CDR2 SYGVKD. The CDR3 sequence: CAISDQGAGGPQHF. The DNA of the CDR3 is TGTGCCATCAGTGATCAGGGGGCCGGGGGGCCCCAGCATTTT.

The CDR3: CASSLTSGVGEQFF. The DNA for the CDR3 is TGTGCCAGTAGTCTGACTAGCGGGGTCGGTGAGCAGTTCTTC. The chain recombines TRBV19 with TRBJ2-1, with TRBD2 matching 11 bases. V shed 5 bases and J 9 bases; nucleotides not matched to a gene: 6. The CDR3 totals 14 residues. Germline V gene sequence: CDR1 LNHDA, CDR2 SQIVND (reference sequence).

The rearrangement uses TRBV4-3 and TRBJ1-3; D uncertain. From germline, CDR1 is LGHNA and CDR2 YSLEER. This CDR3 comprises 16 residues. Trimming stripped 4 bases from V and 0 bases from J, with 13 bases between. CDR3 sequence: CASSREMGFSGNTIYF. In DNA form, the CDR3 reads TGCGCCAGCAGCCGGGAGATGGGCTTCTCTGGAAACACCATATATTTT.

The chain links TRBV9 to TRBJ1-2, with D perhaps matching TRBD1 (5 bases). The CDR3 loop spans 14 amino acids. Trimming stripped 0 bases from V and 6 bases from J, with 12 bases between. Germline V gene data show CDR1 as SGDLS and CDR2 as YYNGEE. The CDR3 spells CASSVGVEQDGYTF. CDR3 DNA: TGTGCCAGCAGCGTAGGTGTCGAACAGGATGGCTACACCTTC. Looking up the rest from reference TRBV9 and TRBJ1-2 gives the full variable domain: DSGVTQTPKHLITATGQRVTLRCSPRSGDLSVYWYQQSLDQGLQFLIQYYNGEERAKGNILERFSAQQFPDLHSELNLSSLELGDSALYFCASSVGVEQDGYTFGSGTRLTVV.

This clone occurred once. The chain has TRBV12-5 and TRBJ2-5; D possibly matches TRBD1 or TRBD2 (5 bases each). V was trimmed by 6 bases and J by 4 bases, leaving 18 bases between them. Germline V gene data show CDR1 as LGHNT and CDR2 as FRNRAP. The CDR3 is made up of 15 amino acids. The CDR3 DNA reads as TGTGCTAGTGGAACAGACAGCCCGCGGGCAGAGACCCAGTACTTC. Protein sequence: CASGTDSPRAETQYF. Full variable domain (outside the CDR3, taken from reference TRBV12-5 and TRBJ2-5): DARVTQTPRHKVTEMGQEVTMRCQPILGHNTVFWYRQTMMQGLELLAYFRNRAPLDDSGMPKDRFSAEMPDATLATLKIQPSEPRDSAVYFCASGTDSPRAETQYFGPGTRLLVL.

The V gene is TRBV28, the J gene TRBJ1-1; a weak D match, TRBD1 (6 bases). Germline V gene sequence: CDR1 MDHEN, CDR2 SYDVKM. The CDR3 runs 16 residues. Trimming removed 10 bases at V and 3 bases at J, with 24 bases between. The CDR3 loop reads CATLTGPNFWDTEAFF. CDR3 nucleotide sequence: TGTGCCACTCTGACAGGACCGAATTTTTGGGACACTGAAGCTTTCTTT.

Comment on this clone: Other nucleotide sequences in the sample specify the same CDR3. The chain has TRBV19 and TRBJ2-3; D uncertain. Germline values: CDR1 LNHDA, CDR2 SQIVND (reference sequence). The CDR3 runs 13 residues. Trimming pared 5 bases from V and 1 base from J, leaving 7 bases between. The CDR3 loop reads CASSPQGTDTQYF. DNA of the CDR3: TGTGCCAGTAGTCCCCAAGGCACAGATACGCAGTATTTT.

The V call is TRBV5-1, the J call TRBJ2-1; 11 bases are shared with TRBD2. Germline lookup yields CDR1 SGHRS and CDR2 YFSETQ. The trim removed 3 bases at V and 2 bases at J, leaving 4 bases unmatched. This CDR3 has 16 residues. The CDR3 bases are TGCGCCAGCAGCTCCCCTAGCGGGGGGACCTACAATGAGCAGTTCTTC. The encoded protein is CASSSPSGGTYNEQFF.